This T cell receptor (beta chain) is drawn from a study of radiotherapy plus CTLA-4 blockade in lung cancer. Study-level results: Interferon-beta, together with early blood T cell clone dynamics, reportedly best predicted response. Clones derived from tumor TCRs expanded in blood after radiotherapy plus ipilimumab.

To note about this clone: Antigen: not known.

Assay: immunoSEQ multiplex PCR; the TCRdb copy retains only in-frame clones and omits some. The profile shows 90,000 to 100,000 clones, around 74% of them singletons. Germline V gives CDR1 SGHRS, CDR2 YFSETQ. V was shortened by 2 bases and J by 0 bases, with 9 bases between the two germline ends. The CDR3 has 14 residues. Focal radiation plus CTLA-4 blockade with ipilimumab was given to patients with chemo-refractory metastatic non-small-cell lung cancer. The rearrangement uses TRBV5-1 and TRBJ2-7; possibly TRBD2 for D (5 bases). The sequence was collected from a human donor with non-small cell lung cancer who had a partial response to radiotherapy plus ipilimumab. Some clones in this sample may be carry-over from other donors' samples. This sample comprised peripheral blood, obtained from a patient treated with radiotherapy plus ipilimumab. The DNA for the CDR3 is TGCGCCAGCAGCTTCTCTAGCCCCTCCTACGAGCAGTACTTC. Its protein product is CASSFSSPSYEQYF.